This T cell receptor beta chain was observed in a study of blood T cell repertoires in COVID-19. Across the whole study: PBMCs, B-cell-depleted T cells, or T cells were the source of the cDNA or gDNA that made up the material.

Trimming stripped 6 bases from V and 5 bases from J, with 7 bases between. This CDR3 region has 12 residues. Germline CDR1 and CDR2: MNHEY and SMNVEV (reference sequence). Generated by immunoSEQ multiplex PCR, the TCRdb table keeps only in-frame clones and is missing some. The sample lists approximately 84,000 clones, approximately 87% seen once, with approximately 10% in the top ten. Sequenced sample: peripheral blood. The receptor's source is a human donor in a cohort sampled during active COVID-19. V gene TRBV27 combines with J gene TRBJ2-2; D unresolved. The CDR3 DNA follows: TGTGCCAGCAGCCCAGGTACCGGGGAGCTGTTTTTT. Translation gives CASSPGTGELFF.